One sample yielded the 15 T cell receptor beta chains listed below, sequenced in a study of shared clonotypes between healthy human individuals. Profiled with immunoSEQ multiplex PCR; TCRdb holds only in-frame clones, not every one. The sample yields 800,000 or so clones, 96% seen once. Naive-designated CD8 cells lacked CD45RO, were positively enriched for CCR7, and omitted terminally differentiated effector memory CD45RA+ cells. The sequencing sample was made of naive CD8+ T cells sorted from blood. All receptors come from a young man in good health.

J is TRBJ1-1 and V is TRBV6-1, with TRBD1 matching 7 bases. Germline loops: CDR1 MNHNS, CDR2 SASEGT. The junction had 10 bases not matched to a gene; V was cut back by 9 bases and J by 6 bases. This CDR3 has 13 amino acids. The CDR3: CASARGSEAEAFF. CDR3 bases: TGTGCCAGTGCCAGGGGGAGCGAAGCTGAAGCTTTCTTT.

The rearrangement uses TRBV28 and TRBJ2-7; possibly TRBD1 for D (6 bases). Germline CDR1 and CDR2: MDHEN and SYDVKM. The CDR3 sequence is 14 residues long. Deletions cut 7 bases from V and 4 bases from J, with 17 bases between. The CDR3 sequence: CASTPAGQYYEQYF. The CDR3 region has the DNA TGTGCCAGCACCCCCGCCGGACAGTATTACGAGCAGTACTTC.

The V and J genes are TRBV7-6 and TRBJ2-3, with unresolved D. Germline V gives CDR1 SGHVS, CDR2 FNYEAQ. The CDR3 has 13 residues. With 6 bases removed from V and 5 bases from J, the gap between germline ends came to 12 bases. The CDR3: CASSPRLRDTQYF. The CDR3 coding sequence is TGTGCCAGCAGTCCACGGCTGAGAGATACGCAGTATTTT.

The gene calls are TRBV7-9 and TRBJ2-7, with TRBD1 identical over 9 bases. The CDR3 runs to 15 residues. The V and J ends lost 4 bases and 3 bases, in that order; junction bases with no gene match: 7. The germline CDR1 and CDR2 sequences are SEHNR and FQNEAQ (reference sequence). CDR3 amino acids: CASSYRDREIYEQYF. The CDR3 coding sequence is TGTGCCAGCAGCTACCGGGACAGGGAGATCTACGAGCAGTACTTC.

V is TRBV9 and J is TRBJ2-4, with TRBD2 matching 9 bases. CDR3 size: 18 residues. Germline V gene sequence: CDR1 SGDLS, CDR2 YYNGEE. The J segment lost 5 bases and the V segment lost 3 bases, leaving 15 bases of the junction unmatched. The CDR3 DNA follows: TGTGCCAGCAGCGGACCGTGGGGTAGCGGGAGAGGCGAAAACATTCAGTACTTC. This encodes CASSGPWGSGRGENIQYF.

V is TRBV9 and J is TRBJ2-7; the D gene could be TRBD1 or TRBD2 (5 bases each). Trimming shortened V by 4 bases and J by 6 bases, and 17 bases separated the two germline ends. CDR3 length: 14 residues. Per the germline V gene, CDR1 is SGDLS and CDR2 is YYNGEE. The CDR3 nucleotides read TGTGCCAGCAGCCTGGGACCCCTCCTGGGCGAGCAGTACTTC. It encodes CASSLGPLLGEQYF.

The chain recombines TRBV13 with TRBJ2-3; D gene unclear. V was pared by 6 bases and J by 4 bases, with 14 bases between. CDR3 length: 14 residues. Germline V CDR1 and CDR2: PRHDT, FYEKMQ (reference sequence). The CDR3 coding sequence is TGTGCCAGCAGAGACCGTGGCAACTCAGATACGCAGTATTTT. Amino acids: CASRDRGNSDTQYF.

The V gene is TRBV25-1, the J gene TRBJ2-7; tentatively, D is TRBD2 (5 bases). The germline V and J ends were trimmed by 10 bases and 5 bases, with 9 bases remaining between them. CDR1 and CDR2 from the germline V gene are MGHDK and SYGVNS. CDR3 length equals 10 residues. The DNA of the CDR3 is TGTGCCACGGGGTCCAACGAGCAGTACTTC. Translating it yields CATGSNEQYF.

J is TRBJ2-3 and V is TRBV9; 10 bases fit TRBD2. The germline V gene has CDR1 SGDLS and CDR2 YYNGEE. V lost 4 bases and J lost 2; bases outside the gene matches: 4. CDR3 size: 15 residues. The CDR3 bases are TGTGCCAGCAGCTCAGGACTAGCGGCCACAGATACGCAGTATTTT. The encoded protein is CASSSGLAATDTQYF.

A note on this clone: The sample contains more than one DNA sequence encoding this CDR3. CDR3 DNA sequence: TGTGCCAGCAGCTTGGGCAGCAATCAGCCCCAGCATTTT. It translates to CASSLGSNQPQHF. The V gene is TRBV5-6, the J gene TRBJ1-5; D is unclear. V lost 0 bases to trimming and J lost 1 base, with 2 bases between them. Germline V gene data show CDR1 as SGHDT and CDR2 as YYEEEE. This CDR3 is 13 amino acids long.

The J gene is TRBJ1-5, the V gene TRBV21-1; the table assigns TRBD1, which was not confirmed against the DNA. TRBV21-1 is marked as a pseudogene. The CDR3 loop spans 16 amino acids. The CDR3 DNA sequence: TGTGCCAGCAGCAAAGGGGGCAGGGGGCTTTATCAGCCCCAGCATTTT. Translating gives CASSKGGRGLYQPQHF.

This chain joins TRBV9 and TRBJ2-1; 14 bases agree with TRBD2. Trimming at V came to 0 bases and at J to 7 bases, leaving 15 bases not matched to a gene. This CDR3 spans 20 amino acids. The V gene's germline CDR1 is SGDLS and CDR2 YYNGEE. As DNA, the CDR3 is TGTGCCAGCAGCGTAGAAAGGGGGCCGGGACTAGCGGGAGAACTGAATGAGCAGTTCTTC. Translated: CASSVERGPGLAGELNEQFF.

This chain links TRBV11-2 with TRBJ2-1; D may correspond to TRBD1 or TRBD2 (5 bases each). The ends were cut back, 5 bases at V and 5 bases at J, with 22 bases in the middle. CDR1 and CDR2 from the germline V gene are SGHAT and FQNNGV. The CDR3 length is 17 residues. The DNA of the CDR3 is TGTGCCAGCAGCCAACCGCTTGGGGGAGAGGCACACAATGAGCAGTTCTTC. Its protein product is CASSQPLGGEAHNEQFF.

The rearrangement links TRBV5-4 to TRBJ2-1; D possibly corresponds to TRBD2 (5 bases). The CDR3 totals 13 residues. Germline CDR1 is SGHNT and CDR2 is YYREEE (reference sequence). V lost 3 bases, J lost 6 bases, and 10 bases lay in between. CDR3 in DNA: TGTGCCAGCAGCTCGGGAACAAGCAATGAGCAGTTCTTC. Translating it yields CASSSGTSNEQFF. Full variable domain (remainder filled in from reference TRBV5-4 and TRBJ2-1): ETGVTQSPTHLIKTRGQQVTLRCSSQSGHNTVSWYQQALGQGPQFIFQYYREEENGRGNFPPRFSGLQFPNYSSELNVNALELDDSALYLCASSSGTSNEQFFGPGTRLTVL.

This sequence joins TRBV5-1 and TRBJ2-1, with a weak D call TRBD2 (6 bases). Deletions cut 3 bases from V and 0 bases from J, with 7 bases between. The CDR3 consists of 14 residues. Germline V gene sequence: CDR1 SGHRS, CDR2 YFSETQ. The DNA of the CDR3 is TGCGCCAGCAGCTCCGGGGGCTCCTACAATGAGCAGTTCTTC. Protein product: CASSSGGSYNEQFF.